Listed below are T cell receptor beta chains from one sample, sequenced in a study of STAT5B mutations in CD4+ large granular lymphocyte leukemia. Clones were sequenced by immunoSEQ multiplex PCR, and TCRdb holds only the in-frame ones, with some missing. This sample has some 45,000 clones, with roughly 85% found just once. The sample was CD4+ T cells from blood buffy coats. These TCRs come from a human donor in good health. Both conserved end residues are part of each CDR3. Fields, in order: J gene, clone size, D gene, V gene, CDR3 DNA, CDR3 protein. D genes are given only for firm matches. Expanded clones get a size class; other rows say once, few or many, or leave the size out.

TRBJ2-5	NA	NA	TRBV9	TGTGCCAGCAGCGTAGACGGGAGTCCCTCAGAGACCCAGTACTTC	CASSVDGSPSETQYF
TRBJ2-7	NA	NA	TRBV27	TGTGCCAGCAGTTCGAACAGGTTCTTACCAGGCGAGCAGTACTTC	CASSSNRFLPGEQYF
TRBJ1-1	NA	TRBD1	TRBV29-1	TGCAGCGTTGAAAGGGACAGGGGGCGCGTCTCTGAAGCTTTCTTT	CSVERDRGRVSEAFF
TRBJ1-1	once	NA	TRBV29-1	TGCAGCGTTGGGGACACTGAAGCTTTCTTT	CSVGDTEAFF
TRBJ2-3	NA	TRBD2	TRBV7-2	TGTGCCAGCAGCTCCGATAGCGGGAGAGGAGATACGCAGTATTTT	CASSSDSGRGDTQYF
TRBJ1-1	NA	TRBD1	TRBV2	TGTGCCGGACACTACAGGGGGAACACTGAAGCTTTCTTT	CAGHYRGNTEAFF
TRBJ2-7	NA	NA	TRBV6-5	TGTGCCAGCAGTTATGGAGGATCTACCTACGAGCAGTACTTC	CASSYGGSTYEQYF
TRBJ1-5	medium-sized	NA	TRBV2	TGTGCCAGCAGTGACCGAACACAGACGGGTAATCAGCCCCAGCATTTT	CASSDRTQTGNQPQHF
TRBJ2-5	NA	TRBD2	TRBV10-3	TGTGCCATCAGTGAGCGGGGGGGCAGAGAGACCCAGTACTTC	CAISERGGRETQYF
TRBJ1-1	NA	NA	TRBV7-2	TGTGCCAGCAGCGCGCCAAGGGGCACTGAAGCTTTCTTT	CASSAPRGTEAFF
TRBJ2-5	NA	NA	TRBV30	TGTGCCTGGAATAATGTTGCGCGAATGGAGACCCAGTACTTC	CAWNNVARMETQYF
TRBJ2-7	NA	TRBD2	TRBV7-3	TGTGCCAGCAGCTTACACCTAGCGGGAGGGCCCTACGAGCAGTACTTC	CASSLHLAGGPYEQYF
TRBJ2-7	NA	NA	TRBV4-3	TGCGCCAGCAGCCAAGAGCCCCAGGGGACCTACGAGCAGTACTTC	CASSQEPQGTYEQYF
TRBJ2-5	once	NA	TRBV11-2	TGTGCCAGCAGCTTATCCCTCCGGGCTGAGACCCAGTACTTC	CASSLSLRAETQYF
TRBJ1-1	NA	NA	TRBV7-3	TGTGCCAGCAGCTCTCCGACCCGTGACACTGAAGCTTTCTTT	CASSSPTRDTEAFF
TRBJ2-7	NA	TRBD2	TRBV25-1	TGTGCCAGCAGTGCTCATGGGACTAGGGACGAGCAGTACTTC	CASSAHGTRDEQYF
TRBJ2-3	once	NA	TRBV5-4	TGTGCCAGCAGGAGAGGGGGGGTCCGCACAGATACGCAGTATTTT	CASRRGGVRTDTQYF
TRBJ2-3	few	TRBD2	TRBV7-3	TGTGCCAGCACCCACTACATCCAAGCGGGAGGGTTTAGCACAGATACGCAGTATTTT	CASTHYIQAGGFSTDTQYF
TRBJ2-1	NA	TRBD2	TRBV9	TGTGCCAGCAGCGCGGAGACGGGACTAGCGTACAATGAGCAGTTCTTC	CASSAETGLAYNEQFF
TRBJ2-3	NA	NA	TRBV7-9	TGTGCCAGCAGCTCCCGACAGTTCACAGATACGCAGTATTTT	CASSSRQFTDTQYF
TRBJ2-4	NA	TRBD2	TRBV2	TGTGCCAGCAGTGCGGGACTAGCGATAAACATTCAGTACTTC	CASSAGLAINIQYF
TRBJ2-1	NA	NA	TRBV18	TGTGCCAGCTCACCAGACGGGATGAGCTGGAATGAGCAGTTCTTC	CASSPDGMSWNEQFF
TRBJ2-7	NA	TRBD2	TRBV19	TGTGCCAGTAGTAGCAGGACTAGCGCTTACTACGAGCAGTACTTC	CASSSRTSAYYEQYF
TRBJ2-7	NA	TRBD1	TRBV19	TGTGCCACCTCCTCGGGGACAGGGGACGAGCAGTACTTC	CATSSGTGDEQYF
TRBJ2-1	once	NA	TRBV21-1	TGTGCCAGCAGCAAGGTCGAAGTTCTGAATGAGCAGTTCTTC	CASSKVEVLNEQFF
TRBJ1-1	NA	TRBD1	TRBV5-5	TGTGCCAGCAGCCCTACAGGGGGGCCTCCCACTGAAGCTTTCTTT	CASSPTGGPPTEAFF
TRBJ1-5	NA	NA	TRBV28	TGTGCCAGCCTTCAAAGGGAGCATCAGCCCCAGCATTTT	CASLQREHQPQHF
TRBJ1-2	NA	NA	TRBV7-9	TGTGCCAGCAGCTCTGAATCACTAGGACAGTCCTATGGCTACACCTTC	CASSSESLGQSYGYTF
TRBJ1-1	few	NA	TRBV20-1	TGCAGAGCAACAGTCACCACTGAAGCTTTCTTT	CRATVTTEAFF
TRBJ1-1	once	NA	TRBV29-1	TGCGGGGGGAGGGAAGGGCTGAACACTGAAGCTTTCTTT	CGGREGLNTEAFF
TRBJ1-5	once	NA	TRBV28	TGTGCCAGCAGTTTATTTAGCAATCAGCCCCAGCATTTT	CASSLFSNQPQHF
TRBJ2-3	NA	TRBD2	TRBV7-9	TGTGCCAGCAGCCCGGGACTCGCCGGGGGGGAAGATACGCAGTATTTT	CASSPGLAGGEDTQYF
TRBJ2-7	NA	NA	TRBV29-1	TGCAGCGTTGAGGTCTCCTACGAGCAGTACTTC	CSVEVSYEQYF
TRBJ1-2	NA	NA	TRBV27	TGTGCCAGCAGTGCCGCCGGTGGTGCCAGGGGCTACACCTTC	CASSAAGGARGYTF
TRBJ2-7	NA	NA	TRBV2	TGTGCCAGCAGTCCCATCATCTACGAGCAGTACTTC	CASSPIIYEQYF
TRBJ1-1	few	NA	TRBV28	TGTGCCAGCAGCCGCTACGACAGTTATGGGATCCTGATGAACACTGAAGCTTTCTTT	CASSRYDSYGILMNTEAFF
TRBJ2-1	NA	NA	TRBV4-1	TGCGCCAGCAGCCCCCCCGGGACACGACTGGATGAGCAGTTCTTC	CASSPPGTRLDEQFF
TRBJ2-7	once	TRBD1	TRBV6-5	TGTGCCAGCAGTTATACGGGACAGGGGGTGTTCTACGAGCAGTACTTC	CASSYTGQGVFYEQYF